The 23 T cell receptor beta chains given below trace back to one sample, sequenced in a study of beta chain features in type 1 diabetes. General study findings and limits: There was a moderate but significant shortening of TCRB CDR3s in all four CD4+ subsets of Type 1 diabetes patients.

These receptors lack a known antigen. All of the isolated RNA was reverse transcribed, so expressed TCRB transcripts were sequenced. TCRdb keeps only in-frame clones here, not all; method: immunoSEQ multiplex PCR. The sample consists of about 340,000 clones, less than 15% of them appearing once. The sequenced sample was naive CD4+ T cells from blood. The origin of the receptors is a woman between 18 and 29 years old with type 1 diabetes.

The chain carries TRBV6-6 and TRBJ2-2, with 7 bases matching TRBD1. Trimming took 9 bases from V and 9 from J; bases not matched to a gene: 10. Germline V lookup: CDR1 MNHNY, CDR2 SVGAGI (reference sequence). The CDR3 is 13 residues long. The CDR3 spells CASSDWGQRELFF. CDR3 bases: TGTGCCAGTTCCGATTGGGGACAGCGGGAGCTGTTTTTT.

This clone was seen a single time. This sequence joins TRBV9 and TRBJ2-3; D not resolved. CDR1 and CDR2 (germline): SGDLS, YYNGEE. This CDR3 contains 14 residues. Trimming shortened V by 0 bases and J by 4 bases, and 9 bases separated the two germline ends. Written as DNA, the CDR3 is TGTGCCAGCAGCGTAGCGGGTAGCCCAGATACGCAGTATTTT. This translates into CASSVAGSPDTQYF. Together with reference TRBV9 and TRBJ2-3, the CDR3 gives the full variable domain: DSGVTQTPKHLITATGQRVTLRCSPRSGDLSVYWYQQSLDQGLQFLIQYYNGEERAKGNILERFSAQQFPDLHSELNLSSLELGDSALYFCASSVAGSPDTQYFGPGTRLTVL.

The V call is TRBV18, the J call TRBJ2-2, with TRBD2 matching over 10 bases. Germline CDR1 and CDR2: KGHSH and LQKENI. CDR3 size: 18 residues. V trimming: 3 bases; J trimming: 3 bases; junction bases outside the gene matches: 10. The CDR3 DNA follows: TGTGCCAGCTCACCGAAATCAGCACTAGCGGGACACACCGGGGAGCTGTTTTTT. As protein: CASSPKSALAGHTGELFF.

This clone was found a few times. This chain joins TRBV2 and TRBJ2-5; TRBD1 matches 7 bases. Germline CDR1 SNHLY, CDR2 FYNNEI. CDR3 size: 14 residues. With 8 bases clipped from V and 1 base from J, the junction kept 7 bases outside the gene matches. DNA for the CDR3: TGTGCCAGCTTAGGGGACAGAATCCAAGAGACCCAGTACTTC. Protein: CASLGDRIQETQYF.

This chain uses TRBV6-5 with TRBJ2-3, with a weak D call TRBD1 (5 bases). Germline CDR1 and CDR2: MNHEY and SVGAGI. The CDR3 length is 15 residues. Trimming removed 0 bases at V and 4 bases at J, with 11 bases between. CDR3 loop: CASSYSRKGADTQYF. The CDR3 DNA reads as TGTGCCAGCAGTTACTCGCGGAAAGGGGCAGATACGCAGTATTTT.

This clone has only a few counts. The J gene is TRBJ2-1, the V gene TRBV28; 10 positions match TRBD2. Germline CDR1 MDHEN, CDR2 SYDVKM. This CDR3 region has 16 residues. Germline trimming cut 2 bases from V and 7 bases from J; bases unmatched to any gene: 8. The CDR3 DNA reads TGTGCCAGCAGTTTACCGGGACAGACTAGCGGGAATGAGCAGTTCTTC. Its translation is CASSLPGQTSGNEQFF.

The sample holds a few counts of this clone. The chain links TRBV11-3 to TRBJ2-3; 10 nucleotides line up with TRBD2. Germline CDR1 and CDR2: SGHNT and YENEEA. With V trimmed by 4 bases and J by 2 bases, 9 bases remained unmatched. CDR3 size: 17 residues. In DNA, the CDR3 is TGTGCCAGCAGCTCCCCCTTTAGCGGGAGGAACACAGATACGCAGTATTTT. Translating it yields CASSSPFSGRNTDTQYF.

A remark on this clone: The limits of the CDR3 on the DNA are not certain, so only TCRdb's listed CDR3 is given. The chain employs TRBV27 and TRBJ1-1. Per germline, CDR1 MNHEY and CDR2 SMNVEV (reference sequence). The CDR3 is 14 residues long, ends included. CDR3 sequence reads: CASILGGANTEAFF.

This chain joins TRBV6-5 and TRBJ1-2; perhaps TRBD1 as D (5 bases). There are 15 residues in the CDR3. Trimming took off 4 bases at V and 6 bases at J, with 18 bases between the two ends. Germline V gene sequence: CDR1 MNHEY, CDR2 SVGAGI. CDR3 bases: TGTGCCAGCAGTTTTGAGTTTAAGGGGCGAGATGGCTACACCTTC. Protein sequence: CASSFEFKGRDGYTF.

This clone was counted between two and nine times. The rearrangement links TRBV11-2 to TRBJ2-1; D is perhaps TRBD2 (5 bases). The germline V and J ends were trimmed by 5 bases and 7 bases, with 12 bases remaining between them. The germline V gene has CDR1 SGHAT and CDR2 FQNNGV. This CDR3 comprises 13 residues. The CDR3 here is CASSRRGWNEQFF. DNA of the CDR3: TGTGCCAGCAGCCGGAGAGGGTGGAATGAGCAGTTCTTC. Full variable domain (rest looked up from reference TRBV11-2 and TRBJ2-1): EAGVAQSPRYKIIEKRQSVAFWCNPISGHATLYWYQQILGQGPKLLIQFQNNGVVDDSQLPKDRFSAERLKGVDSTLKIQPAKLEDSAVYLCASSRRGWNEQFFGPGTRLTVL.

This clone was seen at least ten times. One end of the junction fails to match germline, which may point to a read error. The chain is built from TRBV15 and TRBJ2-7; D gene ambiguous. The CDR3 totals 12 residues. Germline V gives CDR1 LNHNV, CDR2 YYDKDF (reference sequence). For the CDR3, the DNA is TGTGCCACCAGCAGAGTTCGCGGAGAAGTTTGGTTC. It encodes CATSRVRGEVWF.

This chain connects TRBV29-1 to TRBJ1-1; a weak D match, TRBD1 (5 bases). The CDR3 is 12 residues long. From germline, CDR1 is SQVTM and CDR2 ANQGSEA. V was clipped by 3 bases and J by 8 bases, with 13 bases between them. The CDR3: CSVEGRAKEAFF. The CDR3 nucleotides are TGCAGCGTTGAGGGCAGGGCCAAGGAAGCTTTCTTT.

The V call is TRBV6-5, the J call TRBJ2-6, with D perhaps TRBD1 (5 bases). The CDR3 is 15 residues long. V was pared by 2 bases and J by 4 bases, with 9 bases between. Germline loops: CDR1 MNHEY, CDR2 SVGAGI. The CDR3 DNA reads TGTGCCAGCAGTTACCAGGGCCCGGGGGCCAACGTCCTGACTTTC. Translation: CASSYQGPGANVLTF.

In this sample, this clone turned up a few times. This chain links TRBV15 with TRBJ2-5; the D gene is possibly TRBD1 (6 bases). There are 15 residues in the CDR3. Germline V gives CDR1 LNHNV, CDR2 YYDKDF (reference sequence). Trimming removed 0 bases at V and 4 bases at J, with 12 bases between. The CDR3 sequence: CATSRDLGAGETQYF. CDR3 DNA sequence: TGTGCCACCAGCAGAGATCTGGGGGCGGGAGAGACCCAGTACTTC.

The chain links TRBV5-1 to TRBJ2-7; D might be TRBD1 (6 bases). The CDR3 is 15 amino acids. Trimming left V 1 base short and J 1 base short, with 12 bases between. In germline, CDR1 is SGHRS, CDR2 YFSETQ. The CDR3 region has the DNA TGCGCCAGCAGCTTGAGCAGGGGAGATTCCTACGAGCAGTACTTC. Amino acids: CASSLSRGDSYEQYF.

In its sample, this clone was seen a few times. CDR3 nucleotide sequence: TGTGCCAGCAGGCCTAATTTGGGCAATCAGCCCCAGCATTTT. Residues: CASRPNLGNQPQHF. This sequence joins TRBV2 and TRBJ1-5, with no clear D. CDR3 length: 14 amino acids. V lost 6 bases to trimming and J lost 2 bases, with 11 bases between them. The germline gives CDR1 SNHLY, CDR2 FYNNEI.

This clone has a handful of counts. V gene TRBV7-9 combines with J gene TRBJ1-2; possibly TRBD1 for D (6 bases). V lost 5 bases and J 1 base, leaving 14 bases between the germline ends. This CDR3 is built from 15 residues. Germline CDR1 and CDR2: SEHNR and FQNEAQ (reference sequence). CDR3 bases: TGTGCCAGCAGCCCTAGGACAGCGTTTAACTATGGCTACACCTTC. Amino acids: CASSPRTAFNYGYTF.

The gene calls are TRBV4-3 and TRBJ1-2; weak D call: TRBD1 (5 bases). V gave up 0 bases and J gave up 4 bases, with 12 bases separating them. The CDR3 length is 15 residues. Germline-derived CDR1 and CDR2 are LGHNA and YSLEER. The CDR3 DNA is TGCGCCAGCAGCCAAGAATTAGGGGAACTCTATGGCTACACCTTC. Translation gives CASSQELGELYGYTF.

The chain uses TRBV5-4 and TRBJ1-1; a possible D gene is TRBD1 (5 bases). CDR3 length: 12 amino acids. The germline V gene encodes CDR1 SGHNT and CDR2 YYREEE (reference sequence). V lost 1 base to trimming and J lost 7 bases, with 8 bases between them. CDR3 bases: TGTGCCAGCAGCTTGCTGGGACTTGAAGCTTTCTTT. Residues: CASSLLGLEAFF.

In this sample, this clone turned up a few times. The rearrangement links TRBV18 to TRBJ2-7; TRBD2 might be the D (5 bases). The V end lost 0 bases, the J end lost 2 bases, and 8 bases lay between the germline ends. CDR3 length equals 14 residues. CDR1 is KGHSH and CDR2 is LQKENI in the germline V gene. Here the CDR3 reads CASSPPGVPYEQYF. In DNA, the CDR3 is TGTGCCAGCTCACCACCGGGAGTCCCCTACGAGCAGTACTTC.

A few counts support this clone. This rearrangement joins TRBV29-1 to TRBJ2-3; TRBD2 matches at 13 bases. This CDR3 comprises 18 residues. The V gene end was trimmed by 6 bases and the J gene end by 0 bases; junction bases not matched to a gene: 12. Germline CDR1 and CDR2: SQVTM and ANQGSEA. The CDR3 is CSVTGPGLAGFSTDTQYF. CDR3 bases: TGCAGCGTCACGGGACCGGGACTAGCGGGGTTTAGCACAGATACGCAGTATTTT.

This clone was seen more than once but under ten times. The gene calls are TRBV6-4 and TRBJ2-7, with 7 bases that match TRBD1. Germline V gives CDR1 MRHNA, CDR2 SNTAGT. CDR3 size: 12 residues. V shed 5 bases, J shed 2 bases, and the junction held 0 bases outside the gene matches. CDR3 amino acids: CASSQGAYEQYV. The CDR3 DNA is TGTGCCAGCAGTCAGGGGGCCTACGAGCAGTACGTC.

The CDR3, as DNA: TGTGCCAGCAGTGAATTGGGCACCGGCTATGGCTACACCTTC. Its translation is CASSELGTGYGYTF. The rearrangement links TRBV6-1 to TRBJ1-2; D ambiguous. This CDR3 has 14 amino acids. V was clipped by 2 bases and J by 4 bases, with 11 bases between them. CDR1 is MNHNS, CDR2 SASEGT, per germline.